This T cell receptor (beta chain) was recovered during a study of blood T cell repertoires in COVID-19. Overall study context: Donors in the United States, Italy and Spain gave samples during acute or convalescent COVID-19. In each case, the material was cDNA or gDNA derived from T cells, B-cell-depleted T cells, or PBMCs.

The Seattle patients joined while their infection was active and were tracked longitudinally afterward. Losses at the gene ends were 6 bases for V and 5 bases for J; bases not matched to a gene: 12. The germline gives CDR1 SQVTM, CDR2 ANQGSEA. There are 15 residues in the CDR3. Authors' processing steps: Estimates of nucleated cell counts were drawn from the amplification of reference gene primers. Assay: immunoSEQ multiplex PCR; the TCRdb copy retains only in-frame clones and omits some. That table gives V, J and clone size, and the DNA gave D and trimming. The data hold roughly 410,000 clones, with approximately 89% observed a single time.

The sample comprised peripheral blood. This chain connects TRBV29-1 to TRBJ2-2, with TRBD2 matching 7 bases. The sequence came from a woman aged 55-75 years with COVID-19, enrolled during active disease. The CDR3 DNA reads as TGCAGCGTCCAAAGACTAGCCAGGGAAACCGGGGAGCTGTTTTTT. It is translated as CSVQRLARETGELFF.